This is a list of T cell receptor beta chains from one sample in a study of blood T cell repertoires in COVID-19. The method was immunoSEQ multiplex PCR; TCRdb's version includes in-frame clones alone and lacks a portion of them. The sample gives about 11,000 clones, 60% to 80% of which show up once; roughly 6% is in the top ten. Input material: peripheral blood. The receptors stem from a man aged 60-69 years with COVID-19, enrolled during active disease. The CDR3 runs from the conserved cysteine through the conserved F or W. A D gene is named only where the DNA matches it firmly. Size values are once, few and many counts, or a class for expanded clones, and some rows have none.

clone_size j_call d_call cdr3_length v_call cdr3_aa cdr3_nt
NA TRBJ1-3 NA 12 TRBV19 CASTAGINTIYF TGTGCCAGTACTGCAGGCATAAACACCATATATTTT
NA TRBJ2-3 TRBD2 15 TRBV5-4 CASNPSGRALDTQYF TGTGCCAGCAATCCTAGCGGGAGGGCTCTAGATACGCAGTATTTT
NA TRBJ1-5 NA 16 TRBV19 CASSIGQGGFYQPQHF TGTGCCAGTAGTATTGGGCAGGGTGGGTTTTATCAGCCCCAGCATTTT
NA TRBJ2-2 NA 16 TRBV7-7 CASSATRGGRPGELFF TGTGCTAGCAGCGCAACTAGGGGGGGCAGGCCCGGGGAGCTGTTTTTT
NA TRBJ2-4 NA 17 TRBV19 CASSIGRQPLAKNIQYF TGTGCCAGTAGTATAGGGAGACAGCCACTAGCCAAAAACATTCAGTACTTC
NA TRBJ1-2 NA 14 TRBV6-5 CASTHNGQGNGYTF TGTGCCAGCACTCATAACGGGCAGGGGAATGGCTACACCTTC
NA TRBJ2-3 TRBD2 16 TRBV18 CASSPSSGGPPDTQYF TGTGCCAGCTCACCTTCTAGCGGGGGGCCCCCGGATACGCAGTATTTT
NA TRBJ2-2 TRBD2 12 TRBV11-3 CASPSGTGELFF TGTGCCAGCCCTAGCGGCACCGGGGAGCTGTTTTTT
few TRBJ1-2 TRBD1 14 TRBV5-1 CASSRGQGLSGYTF TGCGCCAGCAGCCGGGGACAGGGACTGTCAGGCTACACCTTC
NA TRBJ2-7 NA 15 TRBV5-6 CASSLGVDWSYEQYF TGTGCCAGCAGCTTGGGGGTCGACTGGTCCTACGAGCAGTACTTC
NA TRBJ2-1 TRBD2 15 TRBV7-3 CASSYGLGPWDEQFF TGTGCCAGCAGCTACGGACTAGGCCCGTGGGACGAGCAGTTCTTC
NA TRBJ1-6 TRBD1 17 TRBV7-2 CASSLPAGQGPGSPLHF TGTGCCAGCAGCCTTCCGGCCGGACAGGGTCCGGGCTCACCCCTCCACTTT
once TRBJ2-1 TRBD2 15 TRBV5-1 CASSEVAGVENEQFF TGCGCCAGCAGTGAGGTCGCGGGAGTAGAGAATGAGCAGTTCTTC
NA TRBJ1-3 NA 14 TRBV4-3 CASSLQGSGNTIYF TGCGCCAGCAGCCTACAGGGCTCTGGAAACACCATATATTTT
NA TRBJ2-2 TRBD1 13 TRBV5-5 CASSYRGAGELFF TGTGCCAGCAGCTACAGGGGGGCCGGGGAGCTGTTTTTT
NA TRBJ2-3 TRBD2 16 TRBV30 CAWSHGVAGDKDTQYF TGTGCCTGGAGTCATGGAGTAGCGGGAGATAAAGATACGCAGTATTTT
NA TRBJ1-6 NA 13 TRBV28 CASSLVRNSPLHF TGTGCCAGCAGTTTAGTTAGAAATTCACCCCTCCACTTT
few TRBJ1-3 NA 15 TRBV5-4 CASRGGVGSGNTIYF TGTGCCAGCAGGGGGGGGGTAGGATCTGGAAACACCATATATTTT
NA TRBJ1-1 NA 13 TRBV12-5 CASGLGMGTEAFF TGTGCTAGTGGACTCGGGATGGGCACTGAAGCTTTCTTT
NA TRBJ2-1 TRBD1 15 TRBV5-1 CASSLTGAPYNEQFF TGCGCCAGCAGCTTGACAGGGGCCCCCTACAATGAGCAGTTCTTC
NA TRBJ1-3 TRBD1 11 TRBV2 CASSRDRGPYF TGTGCCAGCAGCCGCGACAGGGGGCCGTATTTT
NA TRBJ2-3 TRBD1 16 TRBV7-9 CASSTEDRRRGDTQYF TGTGCCAGCAGCACAGAGGACAGGAGACGGGGAGATACGCAGTATTTT
NA TRBJ1-2 NA 18 TRBV7-2 CASSLEGVYRVIDYGYTF TGTGCCAGCAGCTTAGAGGGGGTATACAGGGTTATCGACTATGGCTACACCTTC
few TRBJ1-3 NA 16 TRBV9 CASSDTRESSGNTIYF TGTGCCAGCAGCGACACTAGGGAGAGCTCTGGAAACACCATATATTTT
NA TRBJ1-3 NA 15 TRBV10-3 CAISYNQGTGNTIYF TGTGCCATCAGCTATAATCAGGGGACTGGAAACACCATATATTTT
few TRBJ2-7 TRBD2 13 TRBV3-1/TRBV3-2 CASSQAGRAEQYF TGTGCCAGCAGCCAAGCGGGGAGGGCTGAGCAGTACTTC
NA TRBJ1-3 NA 17 TRBV24-1 CAPPPHNRQPSGNTIYF TGTGCCCCTCCCCCTCATAATAGACAGCCCTCTGGAAACACCATATATTTT
NA TRBJ1-2 TRBD1 15 TRBV5-1 CASSEGTGGGYGYTF TGCGCCAGCAGCGAGGGAACAGGGGGAGGCTATGGCTACACCTTC
once TRBJ1-1 TRBD1 17 TRBV4-2 CASSQFPGQGMNTEAFF TGTGCCAGCAGCCAATTTCCGGGACAGGGCATGAACACTGAAGCTTTCTTT
NA TRBJ2-7 NA 17 TRBV9 CASSVATGAPLTYEQYF TGTGCCAGCAGCGTAGCGACTGGGGCCCCGCTTACTTACGAGCAGTACTTC
NA TRBJ1-2 TRBD1 14 TRBV18 CASSLGQNVGGYTF TGTGCCAGCTCATTGGGACAGAATGTCGGTGGCTACACCTTC
NA TRBJ2-7 NA 15 TRBV6-5 CASSYSRWQNYEQYF TGTGCCAGCAGTTACTCGAGGTGGCAGAACTACGAGCAGTACTTC
NA TRBJ2-3 NA 16 TRBV14 CASSQERQVMADTQYF TGTGCCAGCAGCCAAGAGAGACAGGTCATGGCAGATACGCAGTATTTT
NA TRBJ2-1 NA 13 TRBV5-1 CASSLPGSGEQFF TGCGCCAGCAGCTTGCCGGGATCAGGTGAGCAGTTCTTC
NA TRBJ1-2 NA 14 TRBV6-1 CASKYVEGSYGYTF TGTGCCAGCAAGTACGTGGAGGGGAGTTATGGCTACACCTTC
few TRBJ1-2 TRBD1 14 TRBV24-1 CATSAQGADYGYTF TGTGCCACCAGTGCCCAGGGGGCGGACTATGGCTACACCTTC
NA TRBJ1-5 NA 14 TRBV28 CASSNLRGRAPQHF TGTGCCAGCAGCAATCTACGGGGTAGGGCGCCCCAGCATTTT
NA TRBJ1-5 NA 16 TRBV19 CASSIPTGLGNQPQHF TGTGCCAGTAGTATACCCACAGGGTTGGGCAATCAGCCCCAGCATTTT
once TRBJ1-1 TRBD1 18 TRBV6-2/TRBV6-3 CASSYWPLGQGMNTEAFF TGTGCCAGCAGTTACTGGCCATTGGGACAGGGGATGAACACTGAAGCTTTCTTT
NA TRBJ2-1 TRBD2 19 TRBV13 CASSFGVAGGPSSYNEQFF TGTGCCAGCAGCTTCGGGGTAGCGGGAGGGCCGAGCTCCTACAATGAGCAGTTCTTC
few TRBJ1-2 NA 14 TRBV7-9 CASSSGVRRIGYTF TGTGCCAGCAGCTCGGGAGTGAGGAGAATTGGCTACACCTTC
few TRBJ1-6 NA 14 TRBV11-2 CASSRAGNNSPLHF TGTGCCAGCAGCCGGGCGGGGAATAATTCACCCCTCCACTTT
NA TRBJ1-1 NA 12 TRBV5-1 CASSDSNTEAFF TGCGCCAGCAGCGACAGCAACACTGAAGCTTTCTTT
NA TRBJ1-2 TRBD1 16 TRBV4-2 CASSQPGQGAPLGYTF TGTGCCAGCAGCCAACCCGGACAGGGGGCGCCGCTTGGCTACACCTTC
NA TRBJ2-6 TRBD1 18 TRBV28 CASSFRQGAFSGANVLTF TGTGCCAGCAGTTTCCGACAGGGGGCGTTCTCTGGGGCCAACGTCCTGACTTTC
few TRBJ1-1 NA 16 TRBV28 CASSPDSAEMNTEAFF TGTGCCAGCAGCCCCGACTCCGCTGAGATGAACACTGAAGCTTTCTTT
NA TRBJ2-1 NA 13 TRBV28 CASSQVMYNEQFF TGTGCCAGCAGTCAGGTGATGTACAATGAGCAGTTCTTC
NA TRBJ2-2 TRBD1 16 TRBV19 CASRRGGQGASGELFF TGTGCCAGTAGGCGTGGGGGACAGGGGGCTTCCGGGGAGCTGTTTTTT
NA TRBJ2-1 TRBD2 17 TRBV5-6 CASSSLSGGLSYNEQFF TGTGCCAGCAGCTCTCTTAGCGGGGGCCTTTCCTACAATGAGCAGTTCTTC